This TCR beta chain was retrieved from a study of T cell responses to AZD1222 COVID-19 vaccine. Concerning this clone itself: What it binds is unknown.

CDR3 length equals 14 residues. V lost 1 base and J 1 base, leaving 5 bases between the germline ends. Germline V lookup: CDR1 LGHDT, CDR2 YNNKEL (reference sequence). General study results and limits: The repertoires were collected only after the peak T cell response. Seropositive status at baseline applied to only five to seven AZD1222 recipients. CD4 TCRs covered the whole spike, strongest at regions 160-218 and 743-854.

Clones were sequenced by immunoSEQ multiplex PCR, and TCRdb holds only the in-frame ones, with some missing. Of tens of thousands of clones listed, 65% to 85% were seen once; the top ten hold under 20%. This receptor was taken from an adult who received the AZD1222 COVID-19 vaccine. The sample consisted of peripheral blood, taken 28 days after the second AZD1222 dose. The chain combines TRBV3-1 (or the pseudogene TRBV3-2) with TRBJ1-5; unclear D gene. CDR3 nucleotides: TGTGCCAGCAGCCAAGGTCAGAGCAATCAGCCCCAGCATTTT. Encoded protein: CASSQGQSNQPQHF.